This TCR beta chain is drawn from a study of T cell changes during pregnancy in multiple sclerosis. The data were produced by immunoSEQ multiplex PCR, yet TCRdb's version contains in-frame clones alone and is incomplete. The profile shows tens of thousands of clones, around 94% of them singletons. CDR1 is SGHTA, CDR2 FQGNSA, per germline. CDR3 length: 13 residues. The V segment lost 5 bases and the J segment 4 bases; nucleotides outside the gene matches: 3. This TCR derives from a female donor with multiple sclerosis, enrolled in a pregnancy study. The sequenced sample was CD4+ T cells from peripheral blood mononuclear cells, obtained in the third trimester of pregnancy. V and J are TRBV7-2 and TRBJ1-2; 8 bases align to TRBD1. The CDR3 loop is CASSRDRPYGYTF. The DNA for the CDR3 is TGTGCCAGCAGCCGGGACAGGCCCTATGGCTACACCTTC.